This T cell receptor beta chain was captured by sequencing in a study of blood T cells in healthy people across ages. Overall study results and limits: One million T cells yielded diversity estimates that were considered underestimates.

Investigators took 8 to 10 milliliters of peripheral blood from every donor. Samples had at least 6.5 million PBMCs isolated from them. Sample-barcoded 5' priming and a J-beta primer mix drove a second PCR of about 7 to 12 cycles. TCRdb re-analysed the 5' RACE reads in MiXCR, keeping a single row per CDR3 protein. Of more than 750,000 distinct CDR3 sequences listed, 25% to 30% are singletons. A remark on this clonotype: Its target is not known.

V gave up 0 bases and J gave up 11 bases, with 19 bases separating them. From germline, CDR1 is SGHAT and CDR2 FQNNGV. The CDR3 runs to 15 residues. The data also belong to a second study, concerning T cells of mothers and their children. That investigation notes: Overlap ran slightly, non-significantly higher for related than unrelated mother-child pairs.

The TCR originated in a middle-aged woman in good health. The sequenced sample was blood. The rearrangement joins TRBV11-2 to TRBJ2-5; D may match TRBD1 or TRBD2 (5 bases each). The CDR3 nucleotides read TGTGCCAGCAGCTTAGACGGGGCACCCTACAATGAGCAGTACTTC. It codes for CASSLDGAPYNEQYF.